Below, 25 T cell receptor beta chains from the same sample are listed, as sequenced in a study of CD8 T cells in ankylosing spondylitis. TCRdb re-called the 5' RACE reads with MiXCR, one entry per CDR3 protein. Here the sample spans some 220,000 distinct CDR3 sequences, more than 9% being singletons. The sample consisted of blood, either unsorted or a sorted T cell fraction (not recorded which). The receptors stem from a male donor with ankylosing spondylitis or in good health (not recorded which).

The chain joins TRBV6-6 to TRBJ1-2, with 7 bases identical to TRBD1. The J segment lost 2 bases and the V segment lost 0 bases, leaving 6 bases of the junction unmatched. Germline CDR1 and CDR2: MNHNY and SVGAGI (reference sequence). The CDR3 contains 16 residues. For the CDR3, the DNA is TGTGCCAGCAGTTACTCTTGGGTGGGACAGAACTATGGCTACACCTTC. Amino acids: CASSYSWVGQNYGYTF.

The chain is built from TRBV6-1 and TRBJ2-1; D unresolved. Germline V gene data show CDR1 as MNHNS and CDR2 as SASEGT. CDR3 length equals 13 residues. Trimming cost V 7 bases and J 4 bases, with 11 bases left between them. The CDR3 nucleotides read TGTGCCAGCACCCGGGCAAATTACAATGAGCAGTTCTTC. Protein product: CASTRANYNEQFF.

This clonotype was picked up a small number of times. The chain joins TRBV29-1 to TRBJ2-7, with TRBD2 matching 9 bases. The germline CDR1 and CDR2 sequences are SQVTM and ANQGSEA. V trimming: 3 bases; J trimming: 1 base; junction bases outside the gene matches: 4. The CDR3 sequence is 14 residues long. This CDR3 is CSVEVSGRSYEQYF. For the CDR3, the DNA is TGCAGCGTTGAGGTGAGCGGGAGGTCCTACGAGCAGTACTTC.

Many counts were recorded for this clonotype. As DNA, the CDR3 is TGTGCCTCCCCGGAATCAGATACGCAGTATTTT. Residues: CASPESDTQYF. The J gene is TRBJ2-3, the V gene TRBV2, with D unclear. This CDR3 comprises 11 residues. In germline, CDR1 is SNHLY, CDR2 FYNNEI. Trimming removed 11 bases at V and 4 bases at J, with 10 bases between. Full variable domain (remainder filled in from reference TRBV2 and TRBJ2-3): EPEVTQTPSHQVTQMGQEVILRCVPISNHLYFYWYRQILGQKVEFLVSFYNNEISEKSEIFDDQFSVERPDGSNFTLKIRSTKLEDSAMYFCASPESDTQYFGPGTRLTVL.

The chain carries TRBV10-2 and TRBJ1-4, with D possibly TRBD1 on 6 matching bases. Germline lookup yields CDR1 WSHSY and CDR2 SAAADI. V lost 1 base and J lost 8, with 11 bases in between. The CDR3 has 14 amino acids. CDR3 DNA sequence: TGCGCCAGCAGTGAGTACAGGGAACCCGAAAAACTGTTTTTT. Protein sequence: CASSEYREPEKLFF.

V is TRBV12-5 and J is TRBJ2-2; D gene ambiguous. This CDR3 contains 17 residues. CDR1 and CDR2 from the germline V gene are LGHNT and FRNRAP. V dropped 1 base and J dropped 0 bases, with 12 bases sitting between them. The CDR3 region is CASGLGGRHSNTGELFF. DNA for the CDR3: TGTGCTAGTGGTTTGGGCGGTCGTCATTCGAACACCGGGGAGCTGTTTTTT.

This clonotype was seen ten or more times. The CDR3 region is CALGRGRTDTGELFF. In DNA form, the CDR3 reads TGTGCCCTCGGGCGGGGGCGAACAGACACCGGGGAGCTGTTTTTT. The chain joins TRBV7-2 to TRBJ2-2; D perhaps matches TRBD2 (7 bases). This CDR3 has 15 amino acids. Germline CDR1 and CDR2: SGHTA and FQGNSA. Trimming removed 11 bases at V and 3 bases at J, with 19 bases between.

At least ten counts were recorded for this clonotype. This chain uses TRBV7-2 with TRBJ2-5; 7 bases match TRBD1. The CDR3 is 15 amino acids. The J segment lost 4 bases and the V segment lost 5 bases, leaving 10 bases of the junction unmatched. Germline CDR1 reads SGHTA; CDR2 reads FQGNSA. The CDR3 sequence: CASSPPTGLRETQYF. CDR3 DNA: TGTGCCAGCAGCCCCCCGACAGGGTTAAGAGAGACCCAGTACTTC.

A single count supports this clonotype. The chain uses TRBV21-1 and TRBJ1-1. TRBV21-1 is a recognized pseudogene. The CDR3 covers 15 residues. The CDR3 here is CASNARDGVSDEAFF. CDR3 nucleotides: TGTGCCAGCAACGCGCGGGACGGAGTCTCTGATGAAGCTTTCTTT.

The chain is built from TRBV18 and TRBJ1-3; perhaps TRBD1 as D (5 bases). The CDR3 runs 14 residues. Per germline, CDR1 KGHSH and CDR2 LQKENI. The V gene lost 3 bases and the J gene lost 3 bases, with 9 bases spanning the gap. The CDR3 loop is CASSPRVDGNTIYF. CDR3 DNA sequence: TGTGCCAGCTCACCCAGGGTGGATGGAAACACCATATATTTT.

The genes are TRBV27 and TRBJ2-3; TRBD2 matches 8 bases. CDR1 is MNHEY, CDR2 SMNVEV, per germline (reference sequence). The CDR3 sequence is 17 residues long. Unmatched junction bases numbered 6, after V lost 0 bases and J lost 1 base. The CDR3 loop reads CASSLSVGGAGTDTQYF. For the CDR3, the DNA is TGTGCCAGCAGTTTATCCGTCGGGGGGGCCGGCACAGATACGCAGTATTTT.

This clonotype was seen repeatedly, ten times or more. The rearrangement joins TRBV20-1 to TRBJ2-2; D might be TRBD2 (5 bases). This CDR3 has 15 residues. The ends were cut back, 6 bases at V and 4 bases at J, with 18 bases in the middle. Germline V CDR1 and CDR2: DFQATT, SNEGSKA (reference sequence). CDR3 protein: CSAPDTRRGTGELFF. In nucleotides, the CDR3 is TGCAGTGCCCCCGACACTAGACGCGGCACCGGGGAGCTGTTTTTT.

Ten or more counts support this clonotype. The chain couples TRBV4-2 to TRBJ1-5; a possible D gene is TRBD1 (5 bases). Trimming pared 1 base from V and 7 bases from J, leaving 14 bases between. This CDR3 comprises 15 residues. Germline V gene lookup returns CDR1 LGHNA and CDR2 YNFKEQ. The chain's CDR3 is CASSQGQGSRQPQHF. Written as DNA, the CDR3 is TGTGCCAGCAGCCAAGGGCAGGGATCGAGACAGCCCCAGCATTTT.

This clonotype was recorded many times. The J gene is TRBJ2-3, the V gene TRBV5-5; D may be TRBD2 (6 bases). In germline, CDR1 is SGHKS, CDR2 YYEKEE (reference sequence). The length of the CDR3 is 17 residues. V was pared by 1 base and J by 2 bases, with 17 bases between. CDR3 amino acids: CASSLPGDLLSTDTQYF. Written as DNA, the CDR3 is TGTGCCAGCAGCTTGCCGGGGGACCTCCTGTCCACAGATACGCAGTATTTT. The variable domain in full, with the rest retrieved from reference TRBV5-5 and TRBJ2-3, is DAGVTQSPTHLIKTRGQQVTLRCSPISGHKSVSWYQQVLGQGPQFIFQYYEKEERGRGNFPDRFSARQFPNYSSELNVNALLLGDSALYLCASSLPGDLLSTDTQYFGPGTRLTVL.

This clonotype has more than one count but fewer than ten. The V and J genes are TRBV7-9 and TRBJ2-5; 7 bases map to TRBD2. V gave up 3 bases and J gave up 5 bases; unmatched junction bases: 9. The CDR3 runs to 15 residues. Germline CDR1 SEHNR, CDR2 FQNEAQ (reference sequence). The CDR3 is CASSLYSGARETQYF. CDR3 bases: TGTGCCAGCAGCTTGTACAGCGGGGCGAGGGAGACCCAGTACTTC. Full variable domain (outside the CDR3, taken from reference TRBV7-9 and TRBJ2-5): DTGVSQNPRHKITKRGQNVTFRCDPISEHNRLYWYRQTLGQGPEFLTYFQNEAQLEKSRLLSDRFSAERPKGSFSTLEIQRTEQGDSAMYLCASSLYSGARETQYFGPGTRLLVL.

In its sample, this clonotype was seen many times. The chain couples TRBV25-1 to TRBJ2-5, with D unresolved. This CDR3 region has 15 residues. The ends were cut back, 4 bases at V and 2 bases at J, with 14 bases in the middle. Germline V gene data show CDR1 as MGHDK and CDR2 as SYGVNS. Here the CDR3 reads CASSGPGTLQETQYF. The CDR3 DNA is TGTGCCAGCAGTGGCCCGGGCACCCTGCAAGAGACCCAGTACTTC. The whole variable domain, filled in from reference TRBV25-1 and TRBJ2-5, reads EADIYQTPRYLVIGTGKKITLECSQTMGHDKMYWYQQDPGMELHLIHYSYGVNSTEKGDLSSESTVSRIRTEHFPLTLESARPSHTSQYLCASSGPGTLQETQYFGPGTRLLVL.

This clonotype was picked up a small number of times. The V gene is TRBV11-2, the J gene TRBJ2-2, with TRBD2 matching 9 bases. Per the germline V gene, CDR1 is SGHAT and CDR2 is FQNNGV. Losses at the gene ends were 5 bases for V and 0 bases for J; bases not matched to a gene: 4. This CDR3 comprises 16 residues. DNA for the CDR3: TGTGCCAGCAGCCCCTCTAGCGGGACGAACACCGGGGAGCTGTTTTTT. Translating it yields CASSPSSGTNTGELFF. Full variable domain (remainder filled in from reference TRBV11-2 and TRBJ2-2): EAGVAQSPRYKIIEKRQSVAFWCNPISGHATLYWYQQILGQGPKLLIQFQNNGVVDDSQLPKDRFSAERLKGVDSTLKIQPAKLEDSAVYLCASSPSSGTNTGELFFGEGSRLTVL.

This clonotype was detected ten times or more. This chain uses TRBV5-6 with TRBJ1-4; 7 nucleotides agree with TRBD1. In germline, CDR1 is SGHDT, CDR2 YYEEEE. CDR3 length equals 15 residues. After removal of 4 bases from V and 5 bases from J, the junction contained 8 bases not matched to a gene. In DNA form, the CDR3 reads TGTGCCAGCAGCAGGGCGGGACAGACAAATGAAAAACTGTTTTTT. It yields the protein CASSRAGQTNEKLFF.

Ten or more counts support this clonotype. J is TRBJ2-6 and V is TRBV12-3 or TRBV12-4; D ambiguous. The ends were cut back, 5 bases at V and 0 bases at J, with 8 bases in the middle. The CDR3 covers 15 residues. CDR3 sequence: CASSLDNSGANVLTF. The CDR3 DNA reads TGTGCCAGCAGTCTCGATAACTCTGGGGCCAACGTCCTGACTTTC.

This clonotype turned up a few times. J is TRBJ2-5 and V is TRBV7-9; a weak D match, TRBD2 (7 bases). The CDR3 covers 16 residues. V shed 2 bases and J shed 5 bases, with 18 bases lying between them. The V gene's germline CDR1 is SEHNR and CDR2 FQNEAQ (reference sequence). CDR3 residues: CASSLLRRGARETQYF. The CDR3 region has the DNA TGTGCCAGCAGCTTACTTCGTCGGGGGGCCCGGGAGACCCAGTACTTC.

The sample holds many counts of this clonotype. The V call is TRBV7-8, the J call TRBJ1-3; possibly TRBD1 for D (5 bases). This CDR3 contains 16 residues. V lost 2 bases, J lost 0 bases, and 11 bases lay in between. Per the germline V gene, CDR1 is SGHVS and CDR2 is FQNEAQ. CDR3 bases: TGTGCCAGCAGCTTATGGGGCGGCAGCTCTGGAAACACCATATATTTT. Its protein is CASSLWGGSSGNTIYF.

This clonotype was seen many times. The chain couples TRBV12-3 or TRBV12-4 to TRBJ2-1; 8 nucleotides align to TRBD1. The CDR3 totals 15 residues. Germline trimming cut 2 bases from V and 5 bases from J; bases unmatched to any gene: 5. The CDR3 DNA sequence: TGTGCCAGCAGTTTAAGTGGACAGGGAGACAATGAGCAGTTCTTC. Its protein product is CASSLSGQGDNEQFF.

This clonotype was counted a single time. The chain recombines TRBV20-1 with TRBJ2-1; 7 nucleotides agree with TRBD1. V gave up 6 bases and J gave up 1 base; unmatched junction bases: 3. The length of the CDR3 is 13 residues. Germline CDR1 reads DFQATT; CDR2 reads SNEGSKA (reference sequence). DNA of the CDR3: TGCAGTGCGGGACAGTGGTCCTACAATGAGCAGTTCTTC. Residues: CSAGQWSYNEQFF.

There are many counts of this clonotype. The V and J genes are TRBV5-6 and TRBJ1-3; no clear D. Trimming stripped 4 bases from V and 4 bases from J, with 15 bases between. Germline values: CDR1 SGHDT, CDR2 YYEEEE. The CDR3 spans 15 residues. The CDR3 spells CASSPRGGSGNTIYF. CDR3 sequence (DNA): TGTGCCAGCAGCCCGCGAGGAGGCTCCGGAAACACCATATATTTT.

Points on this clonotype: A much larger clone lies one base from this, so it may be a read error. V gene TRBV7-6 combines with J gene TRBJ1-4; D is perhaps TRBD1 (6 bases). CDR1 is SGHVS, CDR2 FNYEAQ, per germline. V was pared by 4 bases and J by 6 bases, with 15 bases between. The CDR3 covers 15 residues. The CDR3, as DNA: TGTGCCAGCAGCTGGGGGCAGGTCCTCGATGAAAAACTGTTTTTT. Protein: CASSWGQVLDEKLFF.